These T cell receptor beta chains were read from a single sample in a study of blood T cell repertoires in COVID-19. Data came from immunoSEQ multiplex PCR; TCRdb stores just in-frame clones and leaves some out. The table has over 200,000 clones, 80% to 90% seen once; the top ten hold about 10%. The source material was PBMCs or T cells enriched from blood (not recorded which). The receptors originated from a man aged 40-55 years who had recovered from COVID-19. CDR3s include the opening cysteine and the closing phenylalanine or tryptophan. A D gene is named only where the DNA matches it firmly. Clone size, where shown, is once, few, many, or a class for clones that have expanded.

NA	TRBV6-1	TRBJ2-1	NA	CASSDLNEQFF	TGTGCCAGCAGTGACCTCAATGAGCAGTTCTTC
NA	TRBV5-5	TRBJ1-3	NA	CASSSFGQPGGNTIYF	TGTGCCAGCAGCAGTTTCGGACAGCCGGGGGGAAACACCATATATTTT
many	TRBV4-1	TRBJ1-3	TRBD1	CASSQEGQGRNTIYF	TGCGCCAGCAGCCAAGAGGGACAGGGAAGAAACACCATATATTTT
NA	TRBV10-1	TRBJ1-6	NA	CASSDGGLGSPLHF	TGCGCCAGCAGTGATGGCGGGCTTGGATCACCCCTCCACTTT
NA	TRBV7-9	TRBJ1-2	NA	CASRQGSRLEGYTF	TGTGCCAGCAGGCAGGGATCCCGCTTAGAGGGCTACACCTTC
NA	TRBV19	TRBJ2-7	TRBD2	CASTLGASGSGEQYF	TGTGCCAGTACTCTAGGGGCCAGCGGGAGTGGCGAGCAGTACTTC
NA	TRBV11-3	TRBJ1-1	NA	CASSLQMNTEAFF	TGTGCCAGCAGCCTTCAGATGAACACTGAAGCTTTCTTT
NA	TRBV27	TRBJ1-1	TRBD1	CASIEDRLGTEAFF	TGTGCCAGCATCGAGGACAGGCTGGGAACTGAAGCTTTCTTT
few	TRBV29-1	TRBJ1-1	NA	CSSWRVNTEAFF	TGCAGCTCTTGGCGGGTGAACACTGAAGCTTTCTTT
NA	TRBV6-5	TRBJ1-2	NA	CASRPQTVITAGYTF	TGTGCCAGCAGACCTCAGACAGTAATAACCGCCGGCTACACCTTC
NA	TRBV5-1	TRBJ2-3	TRBD2	CASSSTSGLDTQYF	TGCGCCAGCAGCTCGACTAGCGGCCTCGATACGCAGTATTTT
NA	TRBV5-1	TRBJ2-5	TRBD1	CASSLLRGQEETQYF	TGCGCCAGCAGCTTATTGAGAGGACAGGAAGAGACCCAGTACTTC
NA	TRBV4-1	TRBJ1-1	NA	CASSQEQLRSLNTEAFF	TGCGCCAGCAGCCAAGAACAGCTAAGGTCCTTGAACACTGAAGCTTTCTTT
NA	TRBV9	TRBJ2-3	NA	CASSPDRTTTDTQYF	TGTGCCAGCAGCCCGGACAGAACAACCACAGATACGCAGTATTTT
NA	TRBV19	TRBJ1-5	TRBD1	CASSIDNRGWASASNQPQHF	TGTGCCAGTAGTATAGATAACAGGGGATGGGCGTCCGCTAGCAATCAGCCCCAGCATTTT
NA	TRBV5-1	TRBJ2-1	NA	CASSRGSQYNEQFF	TGCGCCAGCAGCCGAGGGTCCCAGTACAATGAGCAGTTCTTC
NA	TRBV2	TRBJ1-4	NA	CASSAGAQASEKLFF	TGTGCCAGCAGTGCAGGGGCCCAAGCTAGTGAAAAACTGTTTTTT
NA	TRBV6-5	TRBJ2-5	TRBD1	CASTASTGNPETQYF	TGTGCCAGCACCGCATCGACAGGGAACCCAGAGACCCAGTACTTC
NA	TRBV11-2	TRBJ1-2	TRBD1	CASSSLDRGKRYTF	TGTGCCAGCAGCTCCCTCGACAGGGGTAAACGCTACACCTTC
NA	TRBV12-3/TRBV12-4	TRBJ1-1	NA	CASSFGTEAFF	TGTGCCAGCAGTTTCGGCACTGAAGCTTTCTTT
NA	TRBV18	TRBJ2-7	TRBD1	CASSPDRTYEQYF	TGTGCCAGCTCACCGGACAGGACCTACGAGCAGTACTTC
NA	TRBV12-3/TRBV12-4	TRBJ1-1	NA	CASSLREGLDAFF	TGTGCCAGCAGCCTCCGTGAGGGTTTGGATGCTTTCTTT
NA	TRBV19	TRBJ1-2	TRBD1	CASSTLTRDRGPGYTF	TGTGCCAGTAGTACTCTGACAAGGGACAGGGGGCCTGGCTACACCTTC
NA	TRBV11-2	TRBJ2-5	TRBD2	CASSLTSGGGETQYF	TGTGCCAGCAGCTTGACTAGCGGAGGAGGGGAGACCCAGTACTTC
NA	TRBV15	TRBJ1-4	NA	CATSRGGVENEKLFF	TGTGCCACCAGCAGAGGAGGAGTGGAAAATGAAAAACTGTTTTTT
NA	TRBV12-3/TRBV12-4	TRBJ1-1	NA	CASSFGGVEAFF	TGTGCCAGCAGTTTCGGGGGGGTTGAAGCTTTCTTT
NA	TRBV5-5	TRBJ2-6	TRBD1	CASSFSGTGGAVGANVLTF	TGTGCCAGCAGCTTTTCCGGGACAGGGGGCGCGGTTGGGGCCAACGTCCTGACTTTC
NA	TRBV14	TRBJ2-7	NA	CASSQDMGGGEQYF	TGTGCCAGCAGCCAAGATATGGGTGGCGGCGAGCAGTACTTC
NA	TRBV3-1/TRBV3-2	TRBJ1-5	NA	CASSQGRNQPQHF	TGTGCCAGCAGCCAAGGCAGAAATCAGCCCCAGCATTTT
NA	TRBV5-1	TRBJ2-1	TRBD2	CASSGLAGVNEQFF	TGCGCCAGCAGCGGACTAGCGGGGGTCAATGAGCAGTTCTTC
few	TRBV7-8	TRBJ2-1	NA	CASSLGVTGSIGFEQFF	TGTGCCAGCAGCTTAGGGGTTACAGGGAGCATTGGGTTCGAGCAGTTCTTC
once	TRBV19	TRBJ1-5	NA	CASSMGGGDIQPQHF	TGTGCCAGTAGTATGGGCGGAGGGGATATCCAGCCCCAGCATTTT
NA	TRBV6-6	TRBJ1-5	NA	CATGGGSDQPQHF	TGTGCCACCGGGGGGGGGAGTGATCAGCCCCAGCATTTT
NA	TRBV12-2	TRBJ2-7	NA	CASRLEVGGSYEQYF	TGTGCAAGTCGCTTAGAAGTGGGGGGGTCCTACGAGCAGTACTTC
once	TRBV19	TRBJ2-7	NA	CASRDIDNSYEQYF	TGTGCCAGTAGGGACATAGACAACTCCTACGAGCAGTACTTC
NA	TRBV3-1/TRBV3-2	TRBJ1-2	NA	CASSWLGGLGGYTF	TGTGCCAGCAGCTGGTTAGGGGGTTTGGGCGGCTACACCTTC
NA	TRBV7-6	TRBJ2-7	TRBD1	CASSLVTGDTYEQYF	TGTGCCAGCAGCTTAGTGACAGGGGACACCTACGAGCAGTACTTC
NA	TRBV30	TRBJ2-3	NA	CAWTVASLYRTDTQYF	TGTGCCTGGACAGTTGCTTCCTTATACCGCACAGATACGCAGTATTTT
NA	TRBV25-1	TRBJ1-2	NA	CASSELGAGDGGYTF	TGTGCCAGCAGTGAATTAGGGGCAGGGGATGGCGGCTACACCTTC
NA	TRBV20-1	TRBJ2-7	TRBD2	CSASPPRGSGRVYEQYF	TGCAGTGCTAGTCCCCCCAGAGGTAGCGGGAGAGTCTACGAGCAGTACTTC
NA	TRBV5-4	TRBJ2-7	TRBD2	CASSPGAGGPYEQYF	TGTGCCAGCAGCCCCGGCGCGGGAGGGCCTTACGAGCAGTACTTC
many	TRBV2	TRBJ1-1	NA	CVQGGTEAFF	TGTGTCCAGGGAGGCACTGAAGCTTTCTTT
NA	TRBV27	TRBJ2-3	NA	CASTSTDTQYF	TGTGCCAGCACCTCTACAGATACGCAGTATTTT
once	TRBV19	TRBJ1-5	TRBD1	CASTPGQGGDQPQHF	TGTGCCAGTACTCCTGGACAGGGAGGCGATCAGCCCCAGCATTTT
NA	TRBV6-1	TRBJ2-2	TRBD1	CASSSGTANTGELFF	TGTGCCAGCAGTTCCGGGACAGCGAACACCGGGGAGCTGTTTTTT
few	TRBV5-1	TRBJ1-1	TRBD1	CASSPSPTGKGNTEAFF	TGCGCCAGCAGCCCGAGCCCGACAGGGAAGGGGAACACTGAAGCTTTCTTT
NA	TRBV28	TRBJ1-5	TRBD1	CASSYRDRGGPQHF	TGTGCCAGCAGTTACCGGGACAGGGGCGGGCCCCAGCATTTT
NA	TRBV7-3	TRBJ2-1	TRBD2	CASRLNSGGYNEQFF	TGTGCCAGCAGGCTCAATAGCGGGGGTTACAATGAGCAGTTCTTC
once	TRBV24-1	TRBJ1-5	TRBD1	CATSDPGTGDQPQHF	TGTGCCACCAGTGATCCCGGGACAGGGGATCAGCCCCAGCATTTT
NA	TRBV3-1/TRBV3-2	TRBJ2-7	TRBD1	CASSFRDRGYEQYF	TGTGCCAGCAGCTTCCGGGACAGGGGTTACGAGCAGTACTTC
medium-sized	TRBV19	TRBJ2-7	TRBD1	CASSRTGEDEQYF	TGTGCCAGTAGTAGGACAGGGGAAGACGAGCAGTACTTC
NA	TRBV7-8	TRBJ1-1	NA	CASSPHRTEAFF	TGTGCCAGCAGCCCTCATAGAACTGAAGCTTTCTTT
few	TRBV5-6	TRBJ2-1	TRBD2	CASSYGLAVYNEQFF	TGTGCCAGCAGCTACGGACTAGCCGTCTACAATGAGCAGTTCTTC
NA	TRBV6-5	TRBJ2-2	TRBD2	CASRTSGVTGELFF	TGTGCCAGCAGGACTAGCGGGGTCACCGGGGAGCTGTTTTTT
NA	TRBV15	TRBJ1-1	NA	CATSREGGVMNTEAFF	TGTGCCACCAGCAGAGAAGGGGGTGTCATGAACACTGAAGCTTTCTTT
many	TRBV15	TRBJ1-2	NA	CATSREREVWAGYTF	TGTGCCACCAGCAGAGAGCGCGAAGTCTGGGCTGGCTACACCTTC
NA	TRBV15	TRBJ2-3	NA	CATRTRTSTDTQYF	TGTGCCACCAGGACACGAACTAGCACAGATACGCAGTATTTT